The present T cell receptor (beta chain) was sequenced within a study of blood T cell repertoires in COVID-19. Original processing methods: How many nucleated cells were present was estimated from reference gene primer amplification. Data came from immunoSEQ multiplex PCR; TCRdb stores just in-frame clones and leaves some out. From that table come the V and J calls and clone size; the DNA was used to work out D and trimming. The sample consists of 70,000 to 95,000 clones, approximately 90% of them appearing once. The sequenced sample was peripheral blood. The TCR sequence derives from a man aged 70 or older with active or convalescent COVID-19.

The CDR3 region is CATSRDISNQNEKLFF. DNA for the CDR3: TGTGCCACCAGCAGAGATATAAGCAATCAAAATGAAAAACTGTTTTTT. The chain links TRBV15 to TRBJ1-4, with no clear D. Trimming left V 0 bases short and J 5 bases short, with 13 bases between. The CDR3 length is 16 residues. Germline V gives CDR1 LNHNV, CDR2 YYDKDF (reference sequence).